This T cell receptor beta chain was captured in a study of T cell responses to AZD1222 COVID-19 vaccine. Study outcomes and limitations: Two AZD1222 doses significantly raised spike-specific TCR breadth and depth over controls. No day 14 peak samples; only post-peak repertoires were characterized. Researchers report vaccine-associated CD4 TCRs spanning spike, with dominance at 160-218 and 743-854.

With regard to this clone: What it binds is not known.

Produced via immunoSEQ multiplex PCR; TCRdb's table is partial and in-frame only. The table includes some 130,000 clones, 89% detected once. Between the trimmed V and J ends, which lost 6 bases and 0 bases, there was a span of 9 bases. The CDR3 extends over 14 amino acids. Germline lookup yields CDR1 SGHNT and CDR2 YENEEA. The sequence was obtained from an adult in good health. Sequenced here: peripheral blood, sampled on day 0 of AZD1222 vaccination. This chain joins TRBV11-3 and TRBJ2-4, with a weak D call TRBD2 (5 bases). As DNA, the CDR3 is TGTGCCAGCAGAGAGGGCGTAGCCAAAAACATTCAGTACTTC. Residues: CASREGVAKNIQYF.